This T cell receptor beta chain was retrieved from a study of OX40 agonist ivuxolimab in advanced cancers. A word on this clone: No antigen is known for it.

Study results and caveats: Fewer expanded clones were found on average in CD4+ than in CD8+ T cells.

Profiled with immunoSEQ multiplex PCR; TCRdb holds only in-frame clones, not every one. The sample shows approximately 47,000 clones, more than 70% of them seen only once. Source: CD4+ or CD8+ T cells sorted from blood, taken in a trial of the OX40 agonist ivuxolimab. The clonotype comes from an adult with an advanced solid tumor such as melanoma, head and neck, liver or kidney cancer.

CDR3 amino acids: CSGKTGVNTGELFF. CDR3 DNA sequence: TGCAGCGGGAAGACAGGGGTGAACACCGGGGAGCTGTTTTTT. The rearrangement uses TRBV29-1 and TRBJ2-2, with TRBD1 matching 8 bases. The germline V gene encodes CDR1 SQVTM and CDR2 ANQGSEA. J was trimmed by 1 base and V by 7 bases; bases with no gene match: 5. There are 14 residues in the CDR3.